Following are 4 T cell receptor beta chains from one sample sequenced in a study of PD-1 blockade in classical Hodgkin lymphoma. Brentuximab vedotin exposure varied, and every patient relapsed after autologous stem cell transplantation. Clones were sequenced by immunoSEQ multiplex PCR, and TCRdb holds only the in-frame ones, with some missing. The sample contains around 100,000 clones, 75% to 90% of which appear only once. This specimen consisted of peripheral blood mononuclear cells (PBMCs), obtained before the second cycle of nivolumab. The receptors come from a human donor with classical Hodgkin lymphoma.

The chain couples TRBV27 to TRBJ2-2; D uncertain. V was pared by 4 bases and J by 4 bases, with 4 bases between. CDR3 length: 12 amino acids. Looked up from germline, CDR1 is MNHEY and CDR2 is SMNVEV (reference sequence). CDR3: CASSYTTGELFF. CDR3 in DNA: TGTGCCAGCAGTTACACCACCGGGGAGCTGTTTTTT.

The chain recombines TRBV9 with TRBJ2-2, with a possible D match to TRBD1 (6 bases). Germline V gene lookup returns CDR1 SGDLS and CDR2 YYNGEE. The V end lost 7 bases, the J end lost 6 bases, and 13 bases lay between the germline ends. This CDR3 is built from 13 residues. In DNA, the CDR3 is TGTGCCAGCTCACAGGGCTTGGCCGGGGAGCTGTTTTTT. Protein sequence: CASSQGLAGELFF.

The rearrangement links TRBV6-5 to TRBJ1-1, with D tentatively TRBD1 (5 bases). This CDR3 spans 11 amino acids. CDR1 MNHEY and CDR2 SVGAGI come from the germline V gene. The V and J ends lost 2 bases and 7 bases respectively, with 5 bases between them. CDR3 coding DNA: TGTGCCAGCAGTTACCAGGGTGAAGCTTTCTTT. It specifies CASSYQGEAFF.

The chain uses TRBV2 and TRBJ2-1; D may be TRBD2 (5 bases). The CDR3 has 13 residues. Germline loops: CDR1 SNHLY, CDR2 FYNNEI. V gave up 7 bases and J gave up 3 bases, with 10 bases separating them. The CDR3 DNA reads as TGTGCCAGCAAATCCGGGGTCTACAATGAGCAGTTCTTC. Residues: CASKSGVYNEQFF. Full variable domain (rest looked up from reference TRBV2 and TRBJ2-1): EPEVTQTPSHQVTQMGQEVILRCVPISNHLYFYWYRQILGQKVEFLVSFYNNEISEKSEIFDDQFSVERPDGSNFTLKIRSTKLEDSAMYFCASKSGVYNEQFFGPGTRLTVL.